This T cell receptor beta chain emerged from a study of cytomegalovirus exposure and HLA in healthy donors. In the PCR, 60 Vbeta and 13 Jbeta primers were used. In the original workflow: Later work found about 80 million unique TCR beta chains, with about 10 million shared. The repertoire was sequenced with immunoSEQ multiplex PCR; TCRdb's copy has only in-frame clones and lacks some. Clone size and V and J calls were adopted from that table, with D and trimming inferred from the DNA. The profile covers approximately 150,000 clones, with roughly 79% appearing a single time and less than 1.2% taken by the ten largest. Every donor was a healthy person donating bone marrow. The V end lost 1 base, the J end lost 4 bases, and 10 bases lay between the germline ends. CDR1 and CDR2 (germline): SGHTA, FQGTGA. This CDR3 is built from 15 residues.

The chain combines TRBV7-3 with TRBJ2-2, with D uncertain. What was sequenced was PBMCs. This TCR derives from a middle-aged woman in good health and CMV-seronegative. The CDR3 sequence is CASSLRGAGTGELFF. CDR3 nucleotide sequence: TGTGCCAGCAGCTTAAGAGGCGCCGGCACCGGGGAGCTGTTTTTT.